This T cell receptor (beta chain) was recovered during a study of Ad26.COV2.S vaccination and SARS-CoV-2 variants. Regarding treatment: around 19 received Ad26.COV2.S at low or high dose, single or two shots; roughly five received placebo; per-sample allocation not given. The samples date from day 63 after the first vaccine or placebo injection. Vaccination used an Ad26 vector expressing Wuhan-strain SARS-CoV-2 spike. V shed 5 bases and J shed 8 bases, with 16 bases lying between them. The CDR3 contains 14 residues. Germline V lookup: CDR1 SGHTA, CDR2 FQGTGA. Only in-frame clones appear in the TCRdb table, and some are missing; sequencing was by immunoSEQ multiplex PCR. This table holds roughly 500,000 clones, approximately 88% found once. Study conclusions and caveats: The breadth of spike-specific CD8+ and CD4+ T cell responses after vaccination was reportedly substantial.

As concerns this clone: Its antigen is not identified.

The TCR comes from a person between 18 and 60 years old who received the Ad26.COV2.S COVID-19 vaccine or a placebo. The sample here was peripheral blood, taken in a trial of Ad26.COV2.S vaccine versus placebo. The chain couples TRBV7-3 to TRBJ2-1; D tentatively fits TRBD1 or TRBD2 (5 bases each). The CDR3: CASSTTDSGHEQFF. The CDR3 bases are TGTGCCAGCAGCACTACTGACAGCGGCCATGAGCAGTTCTTC. Combining the CDR3 with reference TRBV7-3 and TRBJ2-1 gives the whole variable domain GAGVSQTPSNKVTEKGKYVELRCDPISGHTALYWYRQSLGQGPEFLIYFQGTGAADDSGLPNDRFFAVRPEGSVSTLKIQRTERGDSAVYLCASSTTDSGHEQFFGPGTRLTVL.